The source of this TCR beta chain is a study of tumor-infiltrating lymphocytes in primary liver carcinoma. About the research overall: Yields of productive TCRbeta reads ranged from roughly 3.5 to 8 million per sample and were similar across tissue types.

The blood RNA (from unsorted whole blood) was obtained, and germline DNA was also extracted. Prior to surgery, about 4.3 milliliters of peripheral blood were drawn. Total RNA (around 0.45 ug) served as template for TCR beta cDNA synthesis primed by a constant-region primer. Three-round nested multiplex PCR performed with slightly modified ARM-PCR produced the TCR beta libraries. Both of the initial two PCR rounds ran for around 9 cycles and employed TRBV1-TRBV30 forward primers alongside a C-beta reverse primer. MiXCR, applied by TCRdb to the multiplex PCR reads, yields one record per CDR3 protein. The sample lists 150,000 to 200,000 distinct CDR3 sequences, around 60% occurring once. V gave up 5 bases and J gave up 8 bases; unmatched junction bases: 8. The CDR3 has 14 amino acids. Germline lookup yields CDR1 SGHRS and CDR2 YFSETQ.

The sequenced sample was peripheral blood. V and J are TRBV5-1 and TRBJ2-3; 10 positions agree with TRBD2. This TCR was recovered from a woman aged 60-75 years with primary liver carcinoma and hepatitis B virus infection. This chain's CDR3 is CASSWLAGEPTQYF. Written as DNA, the CDR3 is TGCGCCAGCAGTTGGCTAGCGGGAGAACCTACGCAGTATTTT.